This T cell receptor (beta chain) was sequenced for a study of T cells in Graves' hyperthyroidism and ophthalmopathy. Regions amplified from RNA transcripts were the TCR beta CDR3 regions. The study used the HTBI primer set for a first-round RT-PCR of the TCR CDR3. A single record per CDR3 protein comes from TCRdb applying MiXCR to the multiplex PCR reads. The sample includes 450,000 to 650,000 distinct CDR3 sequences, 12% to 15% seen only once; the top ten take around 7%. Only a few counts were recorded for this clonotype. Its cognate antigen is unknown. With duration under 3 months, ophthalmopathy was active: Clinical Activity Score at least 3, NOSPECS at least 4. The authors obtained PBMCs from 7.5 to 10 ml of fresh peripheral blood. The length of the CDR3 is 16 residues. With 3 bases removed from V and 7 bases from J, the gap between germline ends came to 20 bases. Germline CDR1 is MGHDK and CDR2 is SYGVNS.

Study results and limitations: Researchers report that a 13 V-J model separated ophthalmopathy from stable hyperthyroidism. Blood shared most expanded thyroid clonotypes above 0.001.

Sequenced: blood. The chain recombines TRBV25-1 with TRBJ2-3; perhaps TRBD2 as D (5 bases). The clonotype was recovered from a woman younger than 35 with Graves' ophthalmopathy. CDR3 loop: CASSEIILRLIYTQYF. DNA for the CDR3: TGTGCCAGCAGTGAGATAATATTGCGACTAATCTATACGCAGTATTTT.